The next 23 T cell receptor beta chains were all read from a single sample in a study of blood T cell repertoires in COVID-19. The table came from immunoSEQ multiplex PCR; TCRdb's copy has only in-frame clones and leaves some out. The sample lists a few hundred thousand clones, around four fifths occurring once. Sequencing input: peripheral blood. The receptors originated from a woman older than 75 with COVID-19, enrolled during active disease.

The rearrangement links TRBV28 to TRBJ1-2; D unclear. The CDR3 is 15 amino acids. Between the trimmed V and J ends, which lost 1 base and 2 bases, there was a span of 11 bases. Germline values: CDR1 MDHEN, CDR2 SYDVKM. The CDR3 here is CASSLLVRSNYGYTF. The DNA for the CDR3 is TGTGCCAGCAGTTTATTGGTCAGGTCCAACTATGGCTACACCTTC.

The J gene is TRBJ1-6, the V gene TRBV28, with TRBD1 matching 9 bases. CDR3 length: 17 amino acids. With 2 bases clipped from V and 4 bases from J, the junction kept 6 bases outside the gene matches. Germline values: CDR1 MDHEN, CDR2 SYDVKM. The CDR3 loop reads CASSLRLGTGYNSPLHF. CDR3 in DNA: TGTGCCAGCAGTTTAAGGTTGGGGACAGGGTATAATTCACCCCTCCACTTT.

The rearrangement joins TRBV4-1 to TRBJ2-5; TRBD2 matches at 9 bases. Losses at the gene ends were 4 bases for V and 5 bases for J; bases not matched to a gene: 8. This CDR3 is built from 15 residues. Looked up from germline, CDR1 is MGHRA and CDR2 is YSYEKL. The chain's CDR3 is CASSPLAGGRETQYF. CDR3 coding DNA: TGCGCCAGCAGCCCTCTTGCGGGGGGGCGTGAGACCCAGTACTTC.

The V gene is TRBV7-9, the J gene TRBJ2-2; D possibly corresponds to TRBD2 (6 bases). Germline lookup yields CDR1 SEHNR and CDR2 FQNEAQ (reference sequence). V was trimmed by 4 bases and J by 13 bases, leaving 10 bases between them. The CDR3 contains 11 residues. CDR3 region: CASSSGVLLFF. CDR3 coding DNA: TGTGCCAGCAGCTCGGGGGTGTTGCTGTTTTTT.

The chain couples TRBV6-2 or TRBV6-3 to TRBJ2-7, with D maybe TRBD1 (5 bases). V lost 1 base to trimming and J lost 3 bases, with 10 bases between them. CDR1 MNHEY and CDR2 SVGEGT come from the germline V gene. The CDR3 runs to 14 residues. In DNA, the CDR3 is TGTGCCAGCAGTTACTGGCAGGGCGGCTACGAGCAGTACTTC. Translation gives CASSYWQGGYEQYF.

The rearrangement joins TRBV7-8 to TRBJ1-6, with D possibly being TRBD1 (6 bases). The CDR3 covers 15 residues. Germline assignment: CDR1 SGHVS and CDR2 FQNEAQ. V lost 5 bases and J 7 bases, leaving 15 bases between the germline ends. CDR3 DNA: TGTGCCAGCAGCCCTAGGCAGGGGCGGAATTCACCCCTCCACTTT. Encoded protein: CASSPRQGRNSPLHF. The full variable domain, completed using reference TRBV7-8 and TRBJ1-6, is GAGVSQSPRYKVAKRGQDVALRCDPISGHVSLFWYQQALGQGPEFLTYFQNEAQLDKSGLPSDRFFAERPEGSVSTLKIQRTQQEDSAVYLCASSPRQGRNSPLHFGNGTRLTVT.

This clone was found once. The chain carries TRBV2 and TRBJ2-1, with 8 positions matching TRBD1. With V trimmed by 6 bases and J by 9 bases, 16 bases remained unmatched. The CDR3 runs to 16 residues. Germline CDR1 and CDR2: SNHLY and FYNNEI. This CDR3 is CASSPSRAGGLAEQFF. CDR3 in DNA: TGTGCCAGCAGCCCAAGTAGAGCAGGGGGCTTAGCTGAGCAGTTCTTC.

The chain employs TRBV19 and TRBJ1-5, with 9 bases identical to TRBD1. Germline CDR1 reads LNHDA; CDR2 reads SQIVND (reference sequence). The CDR3 sequence is 14 residues long. J gave up 4 bases and V 5 bases, and 3 bases lay outside the gene matches. CDR3 sequence: CASSAGTGNQPQHF. In nucleotides, the CDR3 is TGTGCCAGTAGTGCCGGGACAGGGAATCAGCCCCAGCATTTT.

This chain joins TRBV6-5 and TRBJ1-1; no firm D call. The CDR3 spans 16 residues. The V end lost 4 bases, the J end lost 0 bases, and 15 bases lay between the germline ends. Germline values: CDR1 MNHEY, CDR2 SVGAGI. In DNA, the CDR3 is TGTGCCAGCAGTTTGTCCTATACAGCCCTGAACACTGAAGCTTTCTTT. Encoded protein: CASSLSYTALNTEAFF.

This chain links TRBV11-2 with TRBJ2-1; 8 nucleotides agree with TRBD1. The germline V gene has CDR1 SGHAT and CDR2 FQNNGV. This CDR3 is 13 amino acids long. Trimming removed 5 bases from V and 10 bases from J; junction bases left unmatched: 7. CDR3 residues: CASSRDRGDEQFF. CDR3 DNA: TGTGCCAGCAGCAGAGACAGGGGCGACGAGCAGTTCTTC.

This clone was counted a few times. The rearrangement uses TRBV6-5 and TRBJ2-3, with D possibly TRBD1 on 7 matching bases. This CDR3 is 15 amino acids long. V dropped 7 bases and J dropped 1 base, with 15 bases sitting between them. The germline CDR1 and CDR2 sequences are MNHEY and SVGAGI. CDR3 sequence: CASTPQGGGTDTQYF. DNA of the CDR3: TGTGCCAGCACTCCCCAGGGGGGAGGCACAGATACGCAGTATTTT.

In DNA, the CDR3 is TGCAGCGTTAGCGGGGGGAACGGAGAGACCCAGTACTTC. As protein: CSVSGGNGETQYF. The V and J genes are TRBV29-1 and TRBJ2-5; TRBD2 aligns across 9 bases. The CDR3 sequence is 13 residues long. Germline CDR1 is SQVTM and CDR2 is ANQGSEA. V lost 5 bases to trimming and J lost 4 bases; unmatched junction nucleotides: 5.

This chain uses TRBV11-2 with TRBJ1-5, with D possibly being TRBD1 (6 bases). CDR1 is SGHAT, CDR2 FQNNGV, per germline. The CDR3 is made up of 15 amino acids. Trimming pared 5 bases from V and 0 bases from J, leaving 11 bases between. DNA for the CDR3: TGTGCCAGCAGCACAACAGGGTATAGCAATCAGCCCCAGCATTTT. Its protein product is CASSTTGYSNQPQHF.

V and J are TRBV28 and TRBJ2-3; TRBD2 might be the D (5 bases). CDR3 length: 14 residues. V was cut by 5 bases and J by 5 bases, with 14 bases left in between. The germline gives CDR1 MDHEN, CDR2 SYDVKM. In DNA, the CDR3 is TGTGCCAGCAGTCGACCCGGACGGGGAGATACGCAGTATTTT. Its translation is CASSRPGRGDTQYF.

The CDR3 spells CSVENPRPGSTEAFF. The CDR3, as DNA: TGCAGCGTTGAAAACCCCAGGCCCGGAAGCACTGAAGCTTTCTTT. The chain is built from TRBV29-1 and TRBJ1-1, with D unclear. The V gene's germline CDR1 is SQVTM and CDR2 ANQGSEA. Trimming left V 2 bases short and J 4 bases short, with 17 bases between. This CDR3 spans 15 amino acids.

The chain combines TRBV18 with TRBJ2-7; D might be TRBD2 (6 bases). This CDR3 has 13 residues. The V gene lost 4 bases and the J gene lost 7 bases, with 14 bases spanning the gap. CDR1 is KGHSH, CDR2 LQKENI, per germline. The CDR3 coding sequence is TGTGCCAGCTCACGGGACTCCGGGGGAGAGCAGTACTTC. This translates into CASSRDSGGEQYF.

This clone was observed a few times. The chain recombines TRBV3-1 (or the pseudogene TRBV3-2) with TRBJ2-7, with TRBD1 as a possible D gene (6 bases). The V end was cut by 3 bases, the J end by 1 base, with 10 bases between. The germline V gene has CDR1 LGHDT and CDR2 YNNKEL (reference sequence). The CDR3 runs 14 residues. This CDR3 is CASSHRDTSYEQYV. CDR3 coding DNA: TGTGCCAGCAGCCACCGGGACACTTCCTACGAGCAGTACGTC.

The V call is TRBV29-1, the J call TRBJ1-5; 9 nucleotides agree with TRBD1. CDR3 length: 13 amino acids. In germline, CDR1 is SQVTM, CDR2 ANQGSEA. J lost 6 bases, V lost 6 bases, and 6 bases had no gene match. The CDR3 loop reads CSVRTGGGQPQHF. The CDR3 nucleotides read TGCAGCGTCAGAACAGGGGGCGGTCAGCCCCAGCATTTT.

The CDR3: CASAPDRDYGYTF. In nucleotides, the CDR3 is TGTGCCAGCGCCCCAGACAGGGACTATGGCTACACCTTC. The J gene is TRBJ1-2, the V gene TRBV2, with 7 bases matching TRBD1. Germline V gene lookup returns CDR1 SNHLY and CDR2 FYNNEI. The CDR3 runs to 13 residues. J lost 3 bases, V lost 8 bases, and 6 bases had no gene match.

There are a few counts of this clone. The chain recombines TRBV3-1 (or the pseudogene TRBV3-2) with TRBJ1-2; D may be TRBD1 (6 bases). CDR3 length: 13 amino acids. Trimming shortened V by 2 bases and J by 8 bases, and 12 bases separated the two germline ends. Germline V gene sequence: CDR1 LGHDT, CDR2 YNNKEL (reference sequence). For the CDR3, the DNA is TGTGCCAGCAGCCAAAAACAGGGTCGAGGCTACACCTTC. Translating it yields CASSQKQGRGYTF.

The gene calls are TRBV20-1 and TRBJ1-5; D is unresolved. Germline values: CDR1 DFQATT, CDR2 SNEGSKA (reference sequence). The CDR3 has 15 residues. V lost 3 bases, J lost 4 bases, and 16 bases lay in between. The CDR3 reads CSASIGSGENQPQHF. The CDR3 DNA reads as TGCAGTGCTAGTATTGGGTCAGGCGAAAATCAGCCCCAGCATTTT.

The chain uses TRBV5-1 and TRBJ1-2, with 10 bases identical to TRBD1. CDR1 and CDR2 (germline): SGHRS, YFSETQ. Unmatched junction bases numbered 9, after V lost 0 bases and J lost 4 bases. This CDR3 spans 17 amino acids. CDR3 sequence: CASSLGDRGKRIYGYTF. The CDR3 DNA reads as TGCGCCAGCAGCTTGGGGGACAGGGGAAAACGGATCTATGGCTACACCTTC.

This rearrangement joins TRBV6-5 to TRBJ1-2; no reliable D call. Germline V gene sequence: CDR1 MNHEY, CDR2 SVGAGI. This CDR3 has 13 residues. With 5 bases removed from V and 4 bases from J, the gap between germline ends came to 11 bases. Here the CDR3 DNA reads TGTGCCAGCAGTCGGAGGGAGGGCTATGGCTACACCTTC. Translating gives CASSRREGYGYTF.